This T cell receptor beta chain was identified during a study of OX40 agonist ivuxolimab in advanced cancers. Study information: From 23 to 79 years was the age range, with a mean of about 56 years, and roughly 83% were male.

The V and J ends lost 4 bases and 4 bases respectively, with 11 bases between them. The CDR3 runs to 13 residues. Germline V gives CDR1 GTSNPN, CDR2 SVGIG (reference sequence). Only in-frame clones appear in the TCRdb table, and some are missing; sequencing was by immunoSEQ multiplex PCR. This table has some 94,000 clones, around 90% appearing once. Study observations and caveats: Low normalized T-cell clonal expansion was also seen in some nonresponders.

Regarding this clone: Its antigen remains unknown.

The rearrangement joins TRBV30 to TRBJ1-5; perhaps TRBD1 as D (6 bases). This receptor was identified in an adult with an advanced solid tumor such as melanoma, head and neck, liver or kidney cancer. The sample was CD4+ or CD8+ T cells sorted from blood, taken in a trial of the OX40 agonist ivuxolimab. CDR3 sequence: CAWTKGGNQPQHF. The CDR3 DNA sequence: TGTGCCTGGACCAAAGGGGGGAATCAGCCCCAGCATTTT.